This entry lists 20 T cell receptor beta chains sequenced from one sample in a study of blood T cell repertoires in COVID-19. Sequencing used immunoSEQ multiplex PCR; TCRdb keeps in-frame clones, though not all of them. The data contain 84,000 or so clones, 85% of them singletons. The sample comprised peripheral blood. The receptors come from a woman between 70 and 85 years old with active or convalescent COVID-19.

The rearrangement joins TRBV20-1 to TRBJ1-1; a possible D gene is TRBD1 (5 bases). The germline V gene has CDR1 DFQATT and CDR2 SNEGSKA (reference sequence). Trimming shortened V by 3 bases and J by 0 bases, and 20 bases separated the two germline ends. The CDR3 spans 17 residues. CDR3 protein: CSASSSGDAQMNTEAFF. The CDR3 nucleotides are TGCAGTGCTAGTAGTAGCGGGGACGCTCAAATGAACACTGAAGCTTTCTTT.

The chain links TRBV5-1 to TRBJ2-5, with D maybe TRBD1 (6 bases). CDR1 and CDR2 from the germline V gene are SGHRS and YFSETQ. The CDR3 is made up of 15 amino acids. V was cut by 2 bases and J by 2 bases, with 13 bases left in between. The CDR3 sequence is CASSLFQTGQETQYF. The CDR3 bases are TGCGCCAGCAGCTTATTTCAGACAGGACAAGAGACCCAGTACTTC.

The V call is TRBV24-1, the J call TRBJ2-7; TRBD1 might be the D (6 bases). This CDR3 has 19 residues. Between the trimmed V and J ends, which lost 5 bases and 2 bases, there was a span of 27 bases. Germline V gene sequence: CDR1 KGHDR, CDR2 SFDVKD. Here the CDR3 reads CATSAGGAVPGTSPYEQYF. The CDR3, as DNA: TGTGCCACCAGTGCCGGTGGGGCGGTACCTGGGACAAGCCCCTACGAGCAGTACTTC.

This chain links TRBV27 with TRBJ2-7, with D perhaps matching TRBD1 (5 bases). The CDR3 contains 16 residues. Germline V lookup: CDR1 MNHEY, CDR2 SMNVEV (reference sequence). V lost 5 bases and J 1 base, leaving 18 bases between the germline ends. The CDR3 sequence: CASSPTSDRASYEQYF. The CDR3 DNA reads TGTGCCAGCAGTCCCACAAGTGACAGAGCATCCTACGAGCAGTACTTC.

This chain joins TRBV9 and TRBJ1-2, with TRBD1 matching 11 bases. Germline CDR1 SGDLS, CDR2 YYNGEE. The CDR3 runs to 16 residues. Unmatched junction bases numbered 6, after V lost 3 bases and J lost 2 bases. The DNA of the CDR3 is TGTGCCAGCAGCGACCCGGGACAGGGGGGGAACTATGGCTACACCTTC. This translates into CASSDPGQGGNYGYTF.

Concerning this clone: At one of its ends the junction is not consistent with the germline gene, which may arise from a read error. The CDR3 bases are TGTGCCACCTCGACCGTGGGGACACATTCATGCTTC. It is translated as CATSTVGTHSCF. This chain joins TRBV27 and TRBJ2-7; maybe TRBD1 (6 bases). The CDR3 spans 12 residues. The V gene's germline CDR1 is MNHEY and CDR2 SMNVEV (reference sequence).

The rearrangement links TRBV5-1 to TRBJ2-7; a possible D gene is TRBD2 (6 bases). The V and J ends lost 0 bases and 4 bases respectively, with 14 bases between them. The CDR3 is 15 amino acids. Germline CDR1 and CDR2: SGHRS and YFSETQ. This CDR3 is CASSLEGGYSYEQYF. In DNA form, the CDR3 reads TGCGCCAGCAGCTTGGAGGGAGGATATTCATACGAGCAGTACTTC.

The rearrangement links TRBV5-4 to TRBJ2-5, with D maybe TRBD1 (6 bases). This CDR3 region has 14 residues. The germline V gene has CDR1 SGHNT and CDR2 YYREEE (reference sequence). V was shortened by 1 base and J by 3 bases, with 10 bases between the two germline ends. The CDR3 reads CASSLPGAEETQYF. For the CDR3, the DNA is TGTGCCAGCAGCTTGCCAGGGGCCGAAGAGACCCAGTACTTC.

This clone was recorded a few times. The gene calls are TRBV10-2 and TRBJ2-3; 15 nucleotides align to TRBD2. V lost 4 bases, J lost 5 bases, and 1 base stayed unmatched. The germline V gene has CDR1 WSHSY and CDR2 SAAADI. The CDR3 extends over 15 amino acids. The CDR3, as DNA: TGCGCCAGCAGTGGGACTAGCGGGGGGGGAGATACGCAGTATTTT. It translates to CASSGTSGGGDTQYF.

The V and J genes are TRBV4-1 and TRBJ2-7, with 9 bases that match TRBD1. CDR3 length equals 14 residues. V shed 1 base and J 6 bases; nucleotides not matched to a gene: 4. The germline gives CDR1 MGHRA, CDR2 YSYEKL. The CDR3: CASSQATGGAEQYF. As DNA, the CDR3 is TGCGCCAGCAGCCAAGCGACAGGGGGAGCCGAGCAGTACTTC.

Points on this clone: This specimen includes other DNA sequences encoding the same CDR3. The chain employs TRBV18 and TRBJ1-4; TRBD1 is a possible D gene (5 bases). Per germline, CDR1 KGHSH and CDR2 LQKENI. The length of the CDR3 is 14 residues. Trimming pared 6 bases from V and 5 bases from J, leaving 13 bases between. The CDR3 DNA reads as TGTGCCAGCTCGCCAGGGCGGGAAAATGAAAAACTGTTTTTT. Protein: CASSPGRENEKLFF.

The chain joins TRBV27 to TRBJ1-1, with 9 nucleotides matching TRBD1. J lost 0 bases, V lost 4 bases, and 6 bases had no gene match. Germline-derived CDR1 and CDR2 are MNHEY and SMNVEV (reference sequence). This CDR3 is built from 16 residues. The CDR3 nucleotides read TGTGCCAGCAGTTCACCGGGACAGGGCATGAACACTGAAGCTTTCTTT. As protein: CASSSPGQGMNTEAFF.

V usage is TRBV6-1 and J usage is TRBJ2-4; D possibly corresponds to TRBD2 (6 bases). The V end lost 4 bases, the J end lost 0 bases, and 25 bases lay between the germline ends. The CDR3 spans 20 residues. CDR1 is MNHNS, CDR2 SASEGT, per germline. The CDR3 bases are TGTGCCAGCAGTGCTGAACCACGGGGAGGAGAGGCGCTAGCCAAAAACATTCAGTACTTC. Its translation: CASSAEPRGGEALAKNIQYF.

The V and J genes are TRBV27 and TRBJ1-5, with D unclear. Between the trimmed V and J ends, which lost 6 bases and 4 bases, there was a span of 10 bases. Germline CDR1 reads MNHEY; CDR2 reads SMNVEV (reference sequence). The CDR3 has 13 amino acids. The CDR3: CASRRSINQPQHF. The DNA for the CDR3 is TGTGCCAGCAGGAGGAGCATTAATCAGCCCCAGCATTTT.

The chain combines TRBV7-9 with TRBJ1-2; possible D gene TRBD1, 5 bases. The CDR3 is made up of 12 amino acids. Per germline, CDR1 SEHNR and CDR2 FQNEAQ (reference sequence). V was cut by 5 bases and J by 8 bases, with 12 bases left in between. Written as DNA, the CDR3 is TGTGCCAGCAGCGGGGACTTCGGGGGCTACACCTTC. Its protein product is CASSGDFGGYTF.

The chain is built from TRBV7-2 and TRBJ2-3, with 10 bases that match TRBD2. After removal of 0 bases from V and 3 bases from J, the junction contained 6 bases not matched to a gene. Looked up from germline, CDR1 is SGHTA and CDR2 is FQGNSA. This CDR3 is 17 amino acids long. CDR3 coding DNA: TGTGCCAGCAGCTTAGCGTCAGCGGGGGGGGGTACAGATACGCAGTATTTT. This sequence encodes CASSLASAGGGTDTQYF.

The rearrangement links TRBV5-1 to TRBJ2-1, with a weak D call TRBD1 (6 bases). The germline V gene has CDR1 SGHRS and CDR2 YFSETQ. CDR3 length: 15 residues. The V end lost 0 bases, the J end lost 0 bases, and 7 bases lay between the germline ends. CDR3 DNA sequence: TGCGCCAGCAGCTTGGGGGACACCTCCTACAATGAGCAGTTCTTC. Translated, it gives CASSLGDTSYNEQFF.

This clone was seen only once. The chain employs TRBV5-1 and TRBJ2-5; TRBD2 aligns across 7 bases. V lost 4 bases, J lost 4 bases, and 7 bases stayed unmatched. This CDR3 is 14 amino acids long. Germline CDR1 and CDR2: SGHRS and YFSETQ. This chain's CDR3 is CASSGGGGGETQYF. The CDR3 DNA is TGCGCCAGCAGCGGGGGAGGCGGGGGAGAGACCCAGTACTTC.

The V call is TRBV28, the J call TRBJ1-1, with 7 positions matching TRBD1. This CDR3 region has 12 residues. Per germline, CDR1 MDHEN and CDR2 SYDVKM. Trimming cost V 6 bases and J 4 bases; bases outside gene matches: 2. The CDR3 is CASSSGGTEAFF. CDR3 sequence (DNA): TGTGCCAGCAGCTCAGGGGGCACTGAAGCTTTCTTT.

This clone was observed a handful of times. The V call is TRBV6-1, the J call TRBJ1-2; D gene ambiguous. Germline V lookup: CDR1 MNHNS, CDR2 SASEGT. The CDR3 is 14 amino acids. Trimming stripped 0 bases from V and 8 bases from J, with 13 bases between. The CDR3 DNA follows: TGTGCCAGCAGTGAAGCTTACGGAGGACGGGGCTACACCTTC. Translating it yields CASSEAYGGRGYTF.